Listed below are T cell receptor beta chains from one sample, sequenced in a study of OX40 agonist ivuxolimab in advanced cancers. TCRdb's copy holds only in-frame clones and misses some; the assay was immunoSEQ multiplex PCR. The sample holds roughly 86,000 clones, roughly 93% seen once. Sequenced material: CD4+ or CD8+ T cells sorted from blood, taken in a trial of the OX40 agonist ivuxolimab. These receptors were taken from an adult with an advanced solid tumor such as melanoma, head and neck, liver or kidney cancer. Each CDR3 is given with its conserved first and last residue. D genes are given only for firm matches. The size of a clone is reported for some rows only, either as once, few or many, or as a class for expanded clones.

j_call v_call clone_size d_call cdr3_nt cdr3_aa
TRBJ2-1 TRBV28 NA NA TGTGCCAGCAGTCCCTGGACTCAGTACAATGAGCAGTTCTTC CASSPWTQYNEQFF
TRBJ1-1 TRBV6-5 once TRBD1 TGTGCCAGCAGTTCACAGGGGCTGAACACTGAAGCTTTCTTT CASSSQGLNTEAFF
TRBJ2-3 TRBV6-1 NA NA TGTGCCAGCAGTCCCTACTTAGATACGCAGTATTTT CASSPYLDTQYF
TRBJ2-5 TRBV18 NA TRBD1 TGTGCCAGCTCACCCGATTCGACAGGGACGGAGACCCAGTACTTC CASSPDSTGTETQYF
TRBJ2-3 TRBV11-3 NA NA TGTGCCAGCAGCTTGGGTGCGGACACAGATACGCAGTATTTT CASSLGADTDTQYF
TRBJ1-2 TRBV11-2 once NA TGTGCCAGCAGCTTAGATCGGACGGGGGGCTACACCTTC CASSLDRTGGYTF
TRBJ2-3 TRBV6-5 NA NA TGTGCCAGCAGTTACACCCGGGGACCAGATACGCAGTATTTT CASSYTRGPDTQYF
TRBJ2-1 TRBV10-2 NA NA TGCGCCAGCAGTGAGGCGACCGTGCTTGAGCAGTTCTTC CASSEATVLEQFF
TRBJ2-7 TRBV28 once NA TGTGCCAGCAGTTTCCACTACGAGCAGTACTTC CASSFHYEQYF
TRBJ2-1 TRBV7-8 NA TRBD2 TGTGCCAGCAGCCTCCCCCCGGCTAGCGGGAGCAATGAGCAGTTCTTC CASSLPPASGSNEQFF
TRBJ1-2 TRBV4-1 NA NA TGCGCCAGCAGCCAAGATAACGGGCTCTATGGCTACACCTTC CASSQDNGLYGYTF
TRBJ2-1 TRBV5-4 once NA TGTGCCAGCAGCTTGGGTGGTGAAACGTCGCGGTTCTTC CASSLGGETSRFF
TRBJ1-5 TRBV28 NA NA TGTGCCAGCACTATCTCCTTAGAGCCCCAGCATTTT CASTISLEPQHF
TRBJ2-3 TRBV5-1 NA TRBD2 TGCGCCAGCAGCCAACTTAGCGGGGAGTCCACAGATACGCAGTATTTT CASSQLSGESTDTQYF
TRBJ1-6 TRBV7-9 NA NA TGTGCCAGCAGCCGAACCCAGACGGGGAACTCCTATAATTCACCCCTCCACTTT CASSRTQTGNSYNSPLHF
TRBJ2-3 TRBV28 NA NA TGTGCCAGCAGTTTACCCTCGCGCCTCACAGATACGCAGTATTTT CASSLPSRLTDTQYF
TRBJ2-3 TRBV19 NA NA TGTGCCAGTACCGCGAGTCGCGCAGATACGCAGTATTTT CASTASRADTQYF
TRBJ2-2 TRBV5-1 NA NA TGCGCCAGCAGCTTGAGGACGAAAGGGGGAACCGGGGAGCTGTTTTTT CASSLRTKGGTGELFF
TRBJ2-2 TRBV20-1 once NA TGCAGTGCCGCCTTTGGCGGGGAGCTGTTTTTT CSAAFGGELFF
TRBJ2-1 TRBV6-1 NA TRBD2 TGTGCCAGCAGTGAAGGGTACGGAGCGGGAGTTTTTCCGAGCCATGAGCAGTTCTTC CASSEGYGAGVFPSHEQFF
TRBJ1-4 TRBV25-1 NA TRBD1 TGTGCCAGCAGCCCCCACAGGGGAGACCCAGGGAATGAAAAACTGTTTTTT CASSPHRGDPGNEKLFF
TRBJ1-2 TRBV2 NA NA TGTGCCAGCGCGGGAGGGTTCCTAATGATGCGACGCTATGGCTACACCTTC CASAGGFLMMRRYGYTF
TRBJ1-4 TRBV6-5 NA TRBD1 TGTGCCAGCAGCCGCGACAGGGTTTATGAAAAACTGTTTTTT CASSRDRVYEKLFF
TRBJ2-5 TRBV4-2 few TRBD2 TGTGCCAGCAGCCAAGATTGGGGTAGCGGGGGGCCTTTAGAGACCCAGTACTTC CASSQDWGSGGPLETQYF
TRBJ1-4 TRBV7-8 NA TRBD1 TGTGCCAGCAGCTCACAGGACAGGGTCTCGGGTGAAAAACTGTTTTTT CASSSQDRVSGEKLFF
TRBJ2-1 TRBV7-6 NA TRBD2 TGTGCCAGCAGCTTAGGTCTAGCGGGGGGTTACAATGAGCAGTTCTTC CASSLGLAGGYNEQFF
TRBJ2-3 TRBV5-1 NA NA TGCGCCAGCAGCTTGGATGTTAGCGGGTCGGGGGCTACGCAGTATTTT CASSLDVSGSGATQYF
TRBJ1-1 TRBV5-1 NA NA TGCGCCAGCACCAGGGACCTGAACACTGAAGCTTTCTTT CASTRDLNTEAFF
TRBJ2-1 TRBV28 NA NA TGTGCCAGCGGATTGACCTACAATGAGCAGTTCTTC CASGLTYNEQFF
TRBJ1-1 TRBV28 NA NA TGTGCCAGCAGTTTGGTCCTCGGGAAAAGGGACACTGAAGCTTTCTTT CASSLVLGKRDTEAFF
TRBJ2-3 TRBV11-2 NA TRBD1 TGTGCCAGCGGAACCGGGACAGGGAGGGATACGCAGTATTTT CASGTGTGRDTQYF
TRBJ1-5 TRBV13 NA NA TGTGCCAGCAGCTTAGGTTACAGGGCGTCTTATAGCAATCAGCCCCAGCATTTT CASSLGYRASYSNQPQHF
TRBJ1-5 TRBV2 NA NA TGTGCCAGCAGTGAACGAGGCCCAAATCAGCCCCAGCATTTT CASSERGPNQPQHF
TRBJ1-5 TRBV5-5 NA TRBD1 TGTGCCAGCAGCTTGACAGGGGACAATCAGCCCCAGCATTTT CASSLTGDNQPQHF
TRBJ2-7 TRBV5-7 NA NA TGTGCCAGCAGCTTGGGAGGGGGGGTATTGTCCTACGAGCAGTACTTC CASSLGGGVLSYEQYF
TRBJ2-4 TRBV7-2 NA NA TGTGCCAGCAGCTTGTCCAGAGACAAAAACATTCAGTACTTC CASSLSRDKNIQYF
TRBJ1-3 TRBV7-9 NA NA TGTGCCAGCAGTCGGGAGGCAGTCTCTGGAAACACCATATATTTT CASSREAVSGNTIYF
TRBJ2-3 TRBV11-2 NA NA TGTGCCAGCCCCTGGACCTGGAAACGGGGGCCCACAGATACGCAGTATTTT CASPWTWKRGPTDTQYF
TRBJ2-3 TRBV6-1 NA NA TGTGCCAGCAGTGCCTTGACACCGAGCACAGATACGCAGTATTTT CASSALTPSTDTQYF
TRBJ2-7 TRBV27 once NA TGTGCCAGCAGTTTAGAGGGTGACTTCTACGAGCAGTACTTC CASSLEGDFYEQYF
TRBJ1-2 TRBV10-3 NA NA TGTGCCATCAATCCGAGGGGGTCCTATGGCTACACCTTC CAINPRGSYGYTF
TRBJ2-3 TRBV11-2 once NA TGTGCCAGCAGCTTCGGGACGCCTACTAGCACAGATACGCAGTATTTT CASSFGTPTSTDTQYF
TRBJ1-4 TRBV4-1 once NA TGCGCCAGCAGCTCAAGGGGGTTTGGGCGGACAAATGAAAAACTGTTTTTT CASSSRGFGRTNEKLFF
TRBJ1-1 TRBV28 NA TRBD1 TGTGCCAGCAGTTCACAGGGGGCCCTGAACACTGAAGCTTTCTTT CASSSQGALNTEAFF
TRBJ2-1 TRBV4-1 NA TRBD1 TGCGCCAGCAGCCAGGACAGGGAGCTTGTGCAGTTCTTC CASSQDRELVQFF
TRBJ2-7 TRBV5-1 NA NA TGCGCCAGCCGTGGGGGAATCTACGAGCAGTACTTC CASRGGIYEQYF
TRBJ2-5 TRBV28 NA TRBD2 TGTGCCAGCAGTTCCTGGACTAGCGGCAGGGGGGAGACCCAGTACTTC CASSSWTSGRGETQYF
TRBJ2-7 TRBV2 few TRBD1 TGTGCCAGCACCGAAACAGGGGAGTCCTCCTACGAGCAGTACTTC CASTETGESSYEQYF
TRBJ2-7 TRBV5-6 NA NA TGTGCCAGCAGCTTGGGAGGGGGGGTATTGTCCTACGAGCAGTACTTC CASSLGGGVLSYEQYF
TRBJ2-3 TRBV18 NA NA TGTGCCAGCTCACCGGACTTAGAAGCAGATACGCAGTATTTT CASSPDLEADTQYF
TRBJ1-1 TRBV11-2 NA NA TGTGCCAGCAACCCGACCGGTAGGCGGGACACTGAAGCTTTCTTT CASNPTGRRDTEAFF
TRBJ1-1 TRBV28 once TRBD1 TGTGCCAGCAGCTATTTACAGGGGGCTGGGACTGAAGCTTTCTTT CASSYLQGAGTEAFF
TRBJ1-6 TRBV2 NA NA TGTGCCAGCAGGGTCTCCCGGGGCTCTAATTCACCCCTCCACTTT CASRVSRGSNSPLHF
TRBJ1-4 TRBV2 once TRBD1 TGTGCCAGCAGTGATCGGGACAGGGGGCGTGAAAAACTGTTTTTT CASSDRDRGREKLFF
TRBJ2-3 TRBV5-1 NA NA TGCGCCAGCAGCTTGGAGCAGGGGAAGGATACGCAGTATTTT CASSLEQGKDTQYF
TRBJ2-1 TRBV5-1 NA NA TGCGCCAGCAGCGAGGACCTTACCCCCTACAATGAGCAGTTCTTC CASSEDLTPYNEQFF
TRBJ1-4 TRBV28 NA TRBD1 TGTGCCAGCAGTATACAGGGGGCCGCAACTAATGAAAAACTGTTTTTT CASSIQGAATNEKLFF
TRBJ1-2 TRBV11-2 NA NA TGTGCCAGCAGCTTAGTGGGGAATTCTAACTATGGCTACACCTTC CASSLVGNSNYGYTF
TRBJ2-5 TRBV5-8 NA NA TGTGCCAGCAGCTTCCGAGACAGTCTAAGAGAGACCCAGTACTTC CASSFRDSLRETQYF